The rows below give T cell receptor beta chains drawn from one sample of a study of long-term antiretroviral therapy in people with HIV. Data came from immunoSEQ multiplex PCR; TCRdb stores just in-frame clones and leaves some out. The profile shows 25,000 to 35,000 clones, about nine tenths of them singletons. The source was unsorted PBMCs, collected 3.2 years before starting antiretroviral therapy. All receptors derive from a man aged 50-59 years with HIV. Each CDR3 is given with its conserved first and last residue. The D gene is left open where the match is weak. Where a row states a size, it is once, few, many or the class of an expanded clone; other rows omit it.

.	12	TRBV29-1	.	TRBJ2-3	CSVEDKEDTQYF	TGCAGCGTTGAAGATAAGGAGGATACGCAGTATTTT
.	14	TRBV5-1	TRBD2	TRBJ2-1	CASSLGLAGVEQFF	TGCGCCAGCAGCTTGGGGCTAGCGGGAGTTGAGCAGTTCTTC
.	15	TRBV7-2	TRBD1	TRBJ2-7	CASSSYGTGMYEQYF	TGTGCCAGCAGCTCCTACGGGACAGGGATGTACGAGCAGTACTTC
.	15	TRBV19	TRBD1	TRBJ2-4	CASSPDRDRGNIQYF	TGTGCCAGTAGTCCTGACCGGGACAGGGGGAACATTCAGTACTTC
.	18	TRBV5-1	TRBD2	TRBJ2-5	CASSPGTIPSISEETQYF	TGCGCCAGCAGCCCCGGGACTATACCCTCAATATCCGAAGAGACCCAGTACTTC
.	14	TRBV2	.	TRBJ2-5	CASTYYGRGETQYF	TGTGCCAGCACCTACTATGGCAGGGGAGAGACCCAGTACTTC
.	14	TRBV2	.	TRBJ1-6	CASSVGGRNSPLHF	TGTGCCAGCAGTGTTGGCGGTAGAAATTCACCCCTCCACTTT
.	12	TRBV19	.	TRBJ2-7	CASRAQGYEQYF	TGTGCCAGTAGAGCCCAGGGGTACGAGCAGTACTTC
.	13	TRBV6-5	.	TRBJ1-1	CASSSPWAGEAFF	TGTGCCAGCAGTTCCCCTTGGGCGGGCGAAGCTTTCTTT
.	12	TRBV7-2	.	TRBJ1-1	CASSLEWTEAFF	TGTGCCAGCAGCTTAGAGTGGACTGAAGCTTTCTTT
.	14	TRBV11-3	.	TRBJ2-7	CASSSTRAAGEQYF	TGTGCCAGCAGTTCAACCAGGGCGGCAGGGGAGCAGTACTTC
.	13	TRBV5-8	.	TRBJ1-2	CASAPALYQGYTF	TGTGCCAGTGCCCCGGCACTGTATCAGGGCTACACCTTC
.	13	TRBV28	.	TRBJ2-5	CAVAGAFTETQYF	TGTGCCGTGGCAGGGGCGTTTACAGAGACCCAGTACTTC
.	14	TRBV9	TRBD1	TRBJ1-2	CASSPGQGVRGYTF	TGTGCCAGCAGCCCGGGACAGGGGGTTCGGGGCTACACCTTC
.	16	TRBV7-3	TRBD2	TRBJ2-5	CASSLGVAGYQETQYF	TGTGCCAGCAGCCTAGGGGTAGCGGGGTACCAAGAGACCCAGTACTTC
.	15	TRBV7-2	TRBD1	TRBJ2-3	CASSIRTGEADTQYF	TGTGCCAGCAGCATAAGGACAGGGGAGGCAGATACGCAGTATTTT
.	11	TRBV10-3	.	TRBJ2-1	CATHRNNEQFF	TGTGCCACCCATCGAAACAATGAGCAGTTCTTC
once	19	TRBV28	TRBD1	TRBJ1-2	CASGPPVRTGGDSGDGYTF	TGTGCCAGCGGCCCTCCCGTTAGGACAGGGGGAGACTCTGGGGATGGCTACACCTTC
once	16	TRBV28	.	TRBJ2-7	CASRSKAVQRYYEQYF	TGTGCCAGCAGATCTAAGGCCGTCCAAAGGTACTACGAGCAGTACTTC
.	14	TRBV27	TRBD1	TRBJ1-4	CASSDRANGEKLFF	TGTGCCAGCTCGGACAGGGCCAATGGTGAAAAACTGTTTTTT
.	13	TRBV18	.	TRBJ2-7	CASSPSDAHEQYF	TGTGCCAGCTCACCCTCTGACGCCCACGAGCAGTACTTC
once	16	TRBV9	TRBD2	TRBJ2-3	CASSGSGGSSTDTQYF	TGTGCCAGCAGCGGGAGCGGGGGGTCTAGCACAGATACGCAGTATTTT
.	12	TRBV28	.	TRBJ2-7	CASSSFPYEQYF	TGTGCCAGCAGTTCGTTCCCTTACGAGCAGTACTTC
.	11	TRBV11-2	.	TRBJ2-5	CASSTGETQYF	TGTGCCAGCAGCACGGGGGAGACCCAGTACTTC
.	14	TRBV7-9	.	TRBJ1-4	CASSDTGFVEKLFF	TGTGCCAGCAGCGACACAGGGTTCGTGGAAAAACTGTTTTTT
few	15	TRBV13	.	TRBJ2-7	CASSLTGSRQYEQYF	TGTGCCAGCAGCTTAACGGGGTCTCGTCAATACGAGCAGTACTTC
.	15	TRBV6-1	TRBD2	TRBJ2-1	CASSFRGRSHNEQFF	TGTGCCAGCAGCTTCCGCGGGAGGTCCCACAATGAGCAGTTCTTC
.	15	TRBV5-1	.	TRBJ2-1	CASSLDRLPYNEQFF	TGCGCCAGCAGCTTGGACAGACTTCCCTACAATGAGCAGTTCTTC
.	15	TRBV6-5	.	TRBJ1-2	CASSNAAGGAYGYTF	TGTGCCAGCAGTAATGCGGCCGGGGGGGCCTATGGCTACACCTTC
.	14	TRBV28	TRBD2	TRBJ2-7	CASSSGLISYEQYF	TGTGCCAGCAGTTCGGGACTAATCTCCTACGAGCAGTACTTC
.	15	TRBV19	.	TRBJ2-3	CASSTPSSAIDTQYF	TGTGCCAGTAGTACCCCCTCCAGCGCAATAGATACGCAGTATTTT
.	12	TRBV30	.	TRBJ2-1	CAWTTLYNEQFF	TGTGCCTGGACGACCCTATACAATGAGCAGTTCTTC
.	13	TRBV30	.	TRBJ2-5	CAWSPGGMETQYF	TGTGCCTGGAGTCCCGGGGGTATGGAGACCCAGTACTTC
.	16	TRBV25-1	TRBD2	TRBJ2-1	CASSEPRGGGYNEQFF	TGTGCCAGCAGTGAACCTCGGGGGGGCGGCTACAATGAGCAGTTCTTC
.	15	TRBV11-2	.	TRBJ2-7	CASSLAGQFHYEQYF	TGTGCCAGCAGCTTAGCTGGGCAATTCCACTACGAGCAGTACTTC
.	16	TRBV19	.	TRBJ2-7	CASIPPLVGPSYEQYF	TGTGCCAGTATTCCTCCCCTCGTCGGACCCTCCTACGAGCAGTACTTC
.	14	TRBV7-3	.	TRBJ2-5	CASSTGTLVETQYF	TGTGCCAGCAGCACCGGGACCCTCGTTGAGACCCAGTACTTC
.	17	TRBV5-4	.	TRBJ1-2	CASSFGRSQGDNYGYTF	TGTGCCAGCAGCTTCGGCCGGTCCCAGGGCGATAACTATGGCTACACCTTC
.	14	TRBV11-2	.	TRBJ1-2	CASSPITGAQGYTF	TGTGCCAGCAGCCCAATAACGGGGGCGCAGGGCTACACCTTC
.	15	TRBV7-2	.	TRBJ2-3	CASSLGSGNADTQYF	TGTGCCAGCAGCTTAGGGTCAGGGAATGCAGATACGCAGTATTTT
.	15	TRBV19	.	TRBJ2-5	CASSTGQGPQETQYF	TGTGCCAGTAGTACCGGGCAGGGTCCCCAAGAGACCCAGTACTTC
.	14	TRBV18	.	TRBJ2-5	CASSPQGLTETQYF	TGTGCCAGCTCACCACAGGGGCTGACAGAGACCCAGTACTTC
.	13	TRBV27	.	TRBJ1-1	CASSFVLNTEAFF	TGTGCCAGCAGTTTCGTTCTCAACACTGAAGCTTTCTTT
.	15	TRBV5-6	.	TRBJ2-7	CASSFGETWTYEQYF	TGTGCCAGCAGCTTCGGGGAGACATGGACCTACGAGCAGTACTTC
once	14	TRBV6-6	.	TRBJ1-2	CASSTSEGLYGYTF	TGTGCCAGCAGTACCTCCGAGGGACTCTATGGCTACACCTTC
.	13	TRBV18	TRBD1	TRBJ2-7	CASSPDREVEQYF	TGTGCCAGCTCACCGGACAGGGAGGTCGAGCAGTACTTC
.	13	TRBV5-6	.	TRBJ2-5	CASSLGGQETQYF	TGTGCCAGCAGCTTGGGGGGCCAAGAGACCCAGTACTTC
.	14	TRBV4-1	.	TRBJ2-5	CASSRQLRQETQYF	TGCGCCAGCAGCCGACAGTTAAGACAAGAGACCCAGTACTTC
.	14	TRBV19	.	TRBJ1-3	CASSPGSSGNTIYF	TGTGCCAGTAGCCCGGGGAGCTCTGGAAACACCATATATTTT
.	16	TRBV9	TRBD2	TRBJ2-7	CASSVVDSGGTNEQYF	TGTGCCAGCAGCGTAGTTGATAGCGGGGGCACCAACGAGCAGTACTTC
.	12	TRBV28	.	TRBJ2-2	CASSLGTGELFF	TGTGCCAGCAGTTTGGGTACCGGGGAGCTGTTTTTT
.	17	TRBV18	TRBD1	TRBJ1-5	CASSPGTGGGSGQPQHF	TGTGCCAGCTCCCCAGGGACAGGGGGCGGTTCAGGTCAGCCCCAGCATTTT